The source of this TCR beta chain is a study of T cell repertoires in cytomegalovirus infection (dated by TCRdb to the late 2010s). The study in broad terms: The HLA type of each donor mattered for the analysis, because public TCR beta signatures pointed to carriage of CMV infection along with the matching HLA type.

Regarding this clonotype: Its antigen specificity is not known. No much larger clonotype is one base removed from it; base qualities were not supplied.

Overall study results and their limits: Cumulative frequency of public TCR beta family members discriminated carriers of CMV infection plus the relevant HLA type in this cohort and an independent approximately 370-donor cohort. The ex vivo response was dominated by HLA-C-restricted CMV-specific TCR beta clonotypes, and the single most frequent clonotype in two of eight donors was supplied by these HLA-C-restricted clonotypes.

The cysteine opens and the phenylalanine closes a CDR3 of 19 amino acids. Left in the record is the CDR3 DNA by itself, 57 bases read in frame from the first base. The germline V gene supplies CDR1 KGHDR and CDR2 SFDVKD. Ends trimmed: V by 2 bases, J by 1 base; bases unmatched to a gene: 12. TCRdb records Illumina HiSeq 1500 as the sequencer. Using fastp at Q25 and MiXCR, TCRdb reprocessed the public reads and kept productive beta chains. When rows share a CDR3 protein, they turn into one entry using the most common DNA and genes. Present in this sample are about 680,000 distinct CDR3 sequences, 20% to 25% of which were seen just once. The top ten clonotypes cover 7% to 9% of the sample.

The sequence is built from TRBV24-1 and TRBJ1-5; 8 nucleotides in the junction match TRBD1. This receptor was identified in a human donor in good health (CMV status not recorded). Some clones in this sample may be carry-over from other donors' samples. Sequencing was carried out using CD8+ T cells from PBMCs. CDR3 loop: CATSDSVGQGAISNQPQHF. The DNA is as follows: TGTGCCACCAGTGATTCGGTCGGACAGGGTGCAATCAGCAATCAGCCCCAGCATTTT.